The 2 T cell receptor beta chains below were found in one sample sequenced in a study of blood T cell repertoires in COVID-19. The protocol was immunoSEQ multiplex PCR, while the TCRdb copy is restricted to in-frame clones and leaves out a portion. The sample contains 390,000 or so clones, around nine tenths of which appear only once. Input material: PBMCs or T cells enriched from blood (not recorded which). These receptors were collected from a woman between 45 and 60 years old who had recovered from COVID-19.

This chain joins TRBV27 and TRBJ1-2; D is uncertain. Trimming shortened V by 2 bases and J by 2 bases, and 6 bases separated the two germline ends. In germline, CDR1 is MNHEY, CDR2 SMNVEV (reference sequence). CDR3 length equals 13 residues. The CDR3 sequence is CASSLHSNYGYTF. DNA for the CDR3: TGTGCCAGCAGTTTACACAGCAACTATGGCTACACCTTC.

V gene TRBV10-2 combines with J gene TRBJ2-5, with 8 bases lining up with TRBD2. V was clipped by 3 bases and J by 3 bases; unmatched bases: 9. This CDR3 has 16 residues. CDR1 WSHSY and CDR2 SAAADI come from the germline V gene. The CDR3 nucleotides read TGCGCCAGCAGTGAAACCGGGACTAGATCAAAAGAGACCCAGTACTTC. This codes for CASSETGTRSKETQYF.